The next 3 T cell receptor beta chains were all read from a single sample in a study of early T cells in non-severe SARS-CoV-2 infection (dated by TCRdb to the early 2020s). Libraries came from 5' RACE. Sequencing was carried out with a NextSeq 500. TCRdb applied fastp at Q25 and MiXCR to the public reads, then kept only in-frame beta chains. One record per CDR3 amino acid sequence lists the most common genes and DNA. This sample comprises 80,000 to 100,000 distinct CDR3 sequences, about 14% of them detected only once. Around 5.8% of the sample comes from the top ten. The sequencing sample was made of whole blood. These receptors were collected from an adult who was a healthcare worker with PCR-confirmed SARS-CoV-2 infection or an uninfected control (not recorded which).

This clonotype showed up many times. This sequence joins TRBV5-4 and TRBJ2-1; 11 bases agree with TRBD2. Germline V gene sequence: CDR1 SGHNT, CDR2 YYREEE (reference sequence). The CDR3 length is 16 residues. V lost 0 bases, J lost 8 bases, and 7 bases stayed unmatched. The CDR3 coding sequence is TGTGCCAGCAGCTTGGAACTAGCGGGGGCCAGAGATGAGCAGTTCTTC. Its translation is CASSLELAGARDEQFF. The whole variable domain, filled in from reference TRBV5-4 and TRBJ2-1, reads ETGVTQSPTHLIKTRGQQVTLRCSSQSGHNTVSWYQQALGQGPQFIFQYYREEENGRGNFPPRFSGLQFPNYSSELNVNALELDDSALYLCASSLELAGARDEQFFGPGTRLTVL.

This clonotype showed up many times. CDR3 protein: CASSLGGRGLIQETQYF. As DNA, the CDR3 is TGTGCCAGCAGTTTAGGGGGCAGGGGGCTTATCCAAGAGACCCAGTACTTC. V usage is TRBV12-3 or TRBV12-4 and J usage is TRBJ2-5, with TRBD1 matching over 8 bases. There are 17 residues in the CDR3. After removal of 1 base from V and 1 base from J, the junction contained 8 bases not matched to a gene.

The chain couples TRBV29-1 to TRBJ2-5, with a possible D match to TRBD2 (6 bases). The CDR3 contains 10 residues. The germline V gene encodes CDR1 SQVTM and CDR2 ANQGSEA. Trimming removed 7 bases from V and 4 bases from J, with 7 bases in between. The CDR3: CSGEAETQYF. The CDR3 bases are TGCAGCGGGGAGGCAGAGACCCAGTACTTC.